This TCR beta chain comes out of a study of tumor and adjacent non-tumor tissue in lung cancer. A modified ARM-PCR protocol with three rounds of nested PCR amplified TCRbeta. Each CDR3 protein gets one entry after TCRdb re-called the multiplex PCR reads with MiXCR. The sample carries about 67,000 distinct CDR3 sequences, approximately 73% recorded once. No cell sorting was done before RNA was extracted from the tissue. Distant lung tissue was collected more than 3 cm away from the tumor edge. Germline-derived CDR1 and CDR2 are SGHTA and FQGTGA. The CDR3 sequence is 13 residues long. The V and J ends lost 5 bases and 8 bases respectively, with 15 bases between them.

V usage is TRBV7-3 and J usage is TRBJ1-1, with a weak D call TRBD1 (5 bases). Material: distant non-tumor lung tissue. This TCR derives from a man aged 60 to 69 with non-small cell lung cancer. The CDR3 is CASSQSTRGEAFF. The CDR3 DNA reads as TGTGCCAGCAGCCAGTCTACCCGGGGGGAAGCTTTCTTT.